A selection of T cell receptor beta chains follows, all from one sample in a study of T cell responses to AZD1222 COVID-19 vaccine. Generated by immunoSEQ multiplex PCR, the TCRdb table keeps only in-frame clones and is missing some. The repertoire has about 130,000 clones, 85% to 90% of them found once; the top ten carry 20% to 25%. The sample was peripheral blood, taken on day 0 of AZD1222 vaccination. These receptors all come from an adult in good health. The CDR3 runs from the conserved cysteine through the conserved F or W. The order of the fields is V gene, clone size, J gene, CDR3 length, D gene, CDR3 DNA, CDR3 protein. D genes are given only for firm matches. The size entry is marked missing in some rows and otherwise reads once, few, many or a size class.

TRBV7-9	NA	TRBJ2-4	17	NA	TGTGCCAGCAGCTTAGATTACGGGTTAGGGGCCAAAAACATTCAGTACTTC	CASSLDYGLGAKNIQYF
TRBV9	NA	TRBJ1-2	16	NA	TGTGCCAGCAGCGGGTTTGGATTTGGGATCGACTATGGCTACACCTTC	CASSGFGFGIDYGYTF
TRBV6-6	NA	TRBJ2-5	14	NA	TGTGCCAGCAGCCCGGGGACATTCCAAGAGACCCAGTACTTC	CASSPGTFQETQYF
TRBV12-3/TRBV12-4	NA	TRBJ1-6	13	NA	TGTGCCAGCAGTTTCGAGGCTAATTCACCCCTCCACTTT	CASSFEANSPLHF
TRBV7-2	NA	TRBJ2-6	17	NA	TGTGCCAGCAGACCCACTTTGTGGGGCTCTGGGGCCAACGTCCTGACTTTC	CASRPTLWGSGANVLTF
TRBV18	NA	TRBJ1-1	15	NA	TGTGCCAGCTCACCACCGAATTCGGTGAACACTGAAGCTTTCTTT	CASSPPNSVNTEAFF
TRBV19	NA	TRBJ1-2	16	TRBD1	TGTGCCAGTAGTATCTCCGGGACAGGGTTGTACTATGGCTACACCTTC	CASSISGTGLYYGYTF
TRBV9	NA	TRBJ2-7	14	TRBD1	TGTGCCAGCAGCGCTGGGACAGGGGGATACGAGCAGTACTTC	CASSAGTGGYEQYF
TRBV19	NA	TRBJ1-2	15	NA	TGTGCCAGTAACCAATTGACAGGCTCCAAGTCGGGCTACACCTTC	CASNQLTGSKSGYTF
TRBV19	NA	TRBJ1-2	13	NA	TGTGCCAGTAGTATCCTTGGGGTCGGTGGCTACACCTTC	CASSILGVGGYTF
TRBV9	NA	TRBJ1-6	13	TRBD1	TGTGCCAGCAGTTATACAGGGGATTCACCCCTCCACTTT	CASSYTGDSPLHF
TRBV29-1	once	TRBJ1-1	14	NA	TGCAGCGCCCGAGAAGACACAACCATCACTGAAGCTTTCTTT	CSAREDTTITEAFF
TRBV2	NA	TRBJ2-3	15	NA	TGTGCCAGCAGTGTAGGGGGAAGAGGCACAGATACGCAGTATTTT	CASSVGGRGTDTQYF
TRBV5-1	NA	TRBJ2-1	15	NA	TGCGCCAGCAGCTTCACGGAGAGCTCCTACAATGAGCAGTTCTTC	CASSFTESSYNEQFF
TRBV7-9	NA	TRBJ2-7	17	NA	TGTGCCAGCAGCCTAACCGACCCGGCCCCCTTCGCCTACGAGCAGTACTTC	CASSLTDPAPFAYEQYF
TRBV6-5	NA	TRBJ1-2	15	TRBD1	TGTGCCAGCAACTGGAATGGACAGGGAAACTATGGCTACACCTTC	CASNWNGQGNYGYTF
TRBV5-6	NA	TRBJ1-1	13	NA	TGTGCCAGCAGCTTTGGTAGGGTCACTGAAGCTTTCTTT	CASSFGRVTEAFF
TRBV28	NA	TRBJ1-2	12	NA	TGTGCCCATTCGGGGCAGACCTACGGCTACACCTTC	CAHSGQTYGYTF
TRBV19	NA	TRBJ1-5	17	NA	TGTGCCAGTAGTCGCCCCACCGGGGCCTATAGCAATCAGCCCCAGCATTTT	CASSRPTGAYSNQPQHF
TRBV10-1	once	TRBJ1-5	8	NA	TGCGCCGGCCAGCCCCAGCATTTT	CAGQPQHF
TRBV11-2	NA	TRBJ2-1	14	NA	TGTGCCACCGCCCCCGAGAGCTCCTACAATGAGCAGTTCTTC	CATAPESSYNEQFF
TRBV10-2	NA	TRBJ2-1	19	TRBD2	TGCGCCAGCAGTGGAGTGACTAGCGGGGGACCGAGCTCCTACAATGAGCAGTTCTTC	CASSGVTSGGPSSYNEQFF
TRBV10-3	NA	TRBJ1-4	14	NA	TGTGCCATCAGTGAGTCAGGGGCCGGTGAAAAACTGTTTTTT	CAISESGAGEKLFF
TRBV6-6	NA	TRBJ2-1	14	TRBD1	TGTGCCAGCAGTCTGGGACAGTTCAGGGGTGAGCAGTTCTTC	CASSLGQFRGEQFF
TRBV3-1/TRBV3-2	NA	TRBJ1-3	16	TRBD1	TGTGCCAGCAGCCAAGGGAACAGGGGCCGGCGAAACACCATATATTTT	CASSQGNRGRRNTIYF
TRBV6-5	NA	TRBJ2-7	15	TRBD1	TGTGCCAGCAGTTCCAAGACAGGGGGCACTTACGAGCAGTACTTC	CASSSKTGGTYEQYF
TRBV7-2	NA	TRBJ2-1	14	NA	TGTGCCAGCAGCTCCGCCGCCGGGGGCAATGAGCAGTTCTTC	CASSSAAGGNEQFF
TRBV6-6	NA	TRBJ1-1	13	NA	TGTGCCAGCAGCTCCAGTGTCTACGCTGAAGCTTTCTTT	CASSSSVYAEAFF
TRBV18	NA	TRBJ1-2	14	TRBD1	TGTGCCAGCTCACCGGGACAGGGGCACTATGGCTACACCTTC	CASSPGQGHYGYTF
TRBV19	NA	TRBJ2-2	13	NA	TGTGCCAGTGTGGGGCTTCTATCCGGGGAGCTGTTTTTT	CASVGLLSGELFF
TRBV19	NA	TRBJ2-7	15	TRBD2	TGTGCCAGTAGTATAGAAGGGACTACTGACTACGAGCAGTACTTC	CASSIEGTTDYEQYF
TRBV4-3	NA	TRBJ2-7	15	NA	TGCGCCAGCAGCCAAGATCGGGGGGCTTTCTACGAGCAGTACTTC	CASSQDRGAFYEQYF
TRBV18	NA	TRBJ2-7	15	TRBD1	TGTGCCAGCTCACCAGGGACAGCGAACTCCTACGAGCAGTACTTC	CASSPGTANSYEQYF
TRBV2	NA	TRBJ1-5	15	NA	TGTGCCAGCAGTGGCAGGCAGGGGTCAATACAGCCCCAGCATTTT	CASSGRQGSIQPQHF
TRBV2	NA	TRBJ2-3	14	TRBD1	TGTGCCAGCAATGATAAGGGGGCCACAGATACGCAGTATTTT	CASNDKGATDTQYF
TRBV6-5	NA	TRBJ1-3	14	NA	TGTGCCAGCAGTTACTCGATAGGGGGAAACACCATATATTTT	CASSYSIGGNTIYF
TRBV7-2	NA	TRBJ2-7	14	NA	TGTGCCAGCAGCTTGACAGTTCACTCCTACGAGCAGTACTTC	CASSLTVHSYEQYF
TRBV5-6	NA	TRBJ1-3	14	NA	TGTGCCAGCAGCTTGTTTGGCTCTGGAAACACCATATATTTT	CASSLFGSGNTIYF
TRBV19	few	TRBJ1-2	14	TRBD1	TGTGCCAGTAGTATGGGACAGGGGGTCTATGGCTACACCTTC	CASSMGQGVYGYTF
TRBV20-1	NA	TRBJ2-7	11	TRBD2	TGCAGTGCAGCAGCGGGGTCTGAGCAGTACTTC	CSAAAGSEQYF
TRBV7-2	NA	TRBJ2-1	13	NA	TGTGCCAGCAGCTTAGCATCTGTTTATGAGCAGTTCTTC	CASSLASVYEQFF
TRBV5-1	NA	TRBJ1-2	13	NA	TGCGCCAGCAGCCCTGACGGGAACTATGGCTACACCTTC	CASSPDGNYGYTF
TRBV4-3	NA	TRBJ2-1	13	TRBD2	TGCGCCAGCAGCTATAGCGGGGTGGGTGAGCAGTTCTTC	CASSYSGVGEQFF
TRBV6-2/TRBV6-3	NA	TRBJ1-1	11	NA	TGTGCCAGCAGCCAGGGCGCTGAAGCTTTCTTT	CASSQGAEAFF
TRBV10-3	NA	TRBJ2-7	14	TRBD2	TGTGCCATCAGTGGTACTAGCGGGGGTTACGAGCAGTACTTC	CAISGTSGGYEQYF
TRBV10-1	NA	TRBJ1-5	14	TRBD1	TGCGCCAGCAGTGAAGGGACAGTCAATCAGCCCCAGCATTTT	CASSEGTVNQPQHF